The next 26 T cell receptor beta chains were all read from a single sample in a study of PD-1 blockade in mismatch repair-deficient tumors. Produced via immunoSEQ multiplex PCR; TCRdb's table is partial and in-frame only. The repertoire consists of some 120,000 clones, with about 85% occurring once and the leading ten covering less than 15%. Sample: peripheral blood, taken 44 weeks after starting pembrolizumab. The receptors derive from an adult with mismatch repair-deficient cancer.

This chain links TRBV7-8 with TRBJ2-4; D gene ambiguous. In germline, CDR1 is SGHVS, CDR2 FQNEAQ. V was cut by 1 base and J by 7 bases, with 14 bases left in between. This CDR3 spans 15 amino acids. The CDR3: CASSLEEHEGNIQYF. Here the CDR3 DNA reads TGTGCCAGCAGCTTAGAAGAGCACGAAGGTAACATTCAGTACTTC.

This chain joins TRBV27 and TRBJ2-3, with TRBD2 matching over 7 bases. This CDR3 is 15 amino acids long. Trimming took 6 bases from V and 5 from J; bases not matched to a gene: 11. The V gene's germline CDR1 is MNHEY and CDR2 SMNVEV (reference sequence). DNA of the CDR3: TGTGCCAGCAGACCCTTCTTGGGGAGGGAAGATACGCAGTATTTT. Its translation is CASRPFLGREDTQYF.

This clone was observed a few times. The gene calls are TRBV19 and TRBJ2-7, with 9 bases matching TRBD1. The germline V gene has CDR1 LNHDA and CDR2 SQIVND (reference sequence). The CDR3 extends over 15 amino acids. The V and J ends lost 1 base and 5 bases, in that order; junction bases with no gene match: 6. Written as DNA, the CDR3 is TGTGCCAGTAGTATAGTAGGGACAGGGAACCACGAGCAGTACTTC. Translating gives CASSIVGTGNHEQYF.

The chain has TRBV5-4 and TRBJ2-7, with TRBD2 matching 11 bases. This CDR3 comprises 15 residues. V shed 4 bases, J shed 1 base, and the junction held 4 bases outside the gene matches. The germline V gene has CDR1 SGHNT and CDR2 YYREEE (reference sequence). CDR3: CASSETSGASYEQYF. The CDR3 nucleotides are TGTGCCAGCAGCGAGACTAGCGGGGCTTCCTACGAGCAGTACTTC.

CDR3 loop: CASSSGLAGGSQETQYF. CDR3 nucleotide sequence: TGCGCCAGCAGCTCGGGACTAGCGGGAGGGTCGCAAGAGACCCAGTACTTC. The V and J genes are TRBV5-1 and TRBJ2-5; 16 bases align to TRBD2. The trim removed 3 bases at V and 2 bases at J, leaving 4 bases unmatched. CDR1 and CDR2 (germline): SGHRS, YFSETQ. The CDR3 runs 17 residues.

The chain combines TRBV11-3 with TRBJ2-7; 12 bases line up with TRBD1. The CDR3 consists of 16 residues. The V gene's germline CDR1 is SGHNT and CDR2 YENEEA. The trim removed 5 bases at V and 5 bases at J, leaving 10 bases unmatched. In nucleotides, the CDR3 is TGTGCCAGCAGCCCCGGGCTGGGACAGGGGGCGGACGAGCAGTACTTC. Translating it yields CASSPGLGQGADEQYF.

The chain combines TRBV29-1 with TRBJ2-7; TRBD2 matches at 12 bases. The CDR3 length is 14 residues. Germline CDR1 reads SQVTM; CDR2 reads ANQGSEA. The ends lost 6 bases at V and 4 bases at J; junction bases unmatched: 7. The chain's CDR3 is CSVEGLAGDYEQYF. The CDR3 nucleotides read TGCAGCGTCGAGGGACTAGCGGGTGATTACGAGCAGTACTTC.

The chain employs TRBV29-1 and TRBJ1-1; D is ambiguous. CDR1 is SQVTM and CDR2 is ANQGSEA in the germline V gene. The CDR3 has 14 residues. Trimming pared 1 base from V and 4 bases from J, leaving 13 bases between. The CDR3 sequence is CSVEVEGAATEAFF. The DNA for the CDR3 is TGCAGCGTTGAAGTCGAGGGAGCTGCCACTGAAGCTTTCTTT.

The chain has TRBV10-3 and TRBJ2-2; 8 bases map to TRBD2. Germline loops: CDR1 ENHRY, CDR2 SYGVKD. This CDR3 has 12 residues. V shed 11 bases, J shed 4 bases, and the junction held 3 bases outside the gene matches. In nucleotides, the CDR3 is TGTGCCGTCGCGGGGGGCACCGGGGAGCTGTTTTTT. This translates into CAVAGGTGELFF.

Comments on this clone: The identical CDR3 is also encoded by other nucleotide sequences in the sample. The CDR3 sequence is CASSFSYEQYF. For the CDR3, the DNA is TGTGCCAGCAGTTTCTCCTACGAGCAGTACTTC. This sequence joins TRBV27 and TRBJ2-7; no clear D gene. The CDR3 contains 11 residues. Trimming stripped 3 bases from V and 0 bases from J, with 0 bases between. From germline, CDR1 is MNHEY and CDR2 SMNVEV (reference sequence).

The chain uses TRBV9 and TRBJ2-2, with no clear D. V was cut by 0 bases and J by 6 bases, with 15 bases left in between. Per the germline V gene, CDR1 is SGDLS and CDR2 is YYNGEE. The CDR3 loop spans 16 amino acids. Here the CDR3 reads CASSVGRLVGAGELFF. The CDR3 nucleotides read TGTGCCAGCAGCGTAGGAAGGCTAGTCGGAGCCGGGGAGCTGTTTTTT.

This clone was seen a few times. Written as DNA, the CDR3 is TGTGCCAGCAGTAGAAGGGGGAGTCAGCCCCAGCATTTT. Encoded protein: CASSRRGSQPQHF. The rearrangement uses TRBV2 and TRBJ1-5, with D perhaps TRBD1 (6 bases). Trimming pared 5 bases from V and 6 bases from J, leaving 11 bases between. The germline V gene encodes CDR1 SNHLY and CDR2 FYNNEI. The length of the CDR3 is 13 residues. The full variable domain, in which reference TRBV2 and TRBJ1-5 provide the parts outside the CDR3, is EPEVTQTPSHQVTQMGQEVILRCVPISNHLYFYWYRQILGQKVEFLVSFYNNEISEKSEIFDDQFSVERPDGSNFTLKIRSTKLEDSAMYFCASSRRGSQPQHFGDGTRLSIL.

This clone was counted a single time. The CDR3 DNA is TGTGCCTGGACTAGCGGGAGCGCCTCCTACGAGCAGTACTTC. Translated: CAWTSGSASYEQYF. This sequence joins TRBV30 and TRBJ2-7; 10 bases match TRBD2. The V and J ends lost 4 bases and 0 bases, in that order; junction bases with no gene match: 3. The CDR3 consists of 14 residues. Per germline, CDR1 GTSNPN and CDR2 SVGIG (reference sequence).

This clone showed up many times. The J gene is TRBJ1-1, the V gene TRBV13, with D possibly being TRBD1 (5 bases). The CDR3 consists of 14 residues. Germline loops: CDR1 PRHDT, CDR2 FYEKMQ (reference sequence). Trimming pared 5 bases from V and 0 bases from J, leaving 10 bases between. CDR3: CASSAAGVNTEAFF. For the CDR3, the DNA is TGTGCCAGCAGCGCCGCGGGGGTGAACACTGAAGCTTTCTTT.

The chain links TRBV6-5 to TRBJ2-5, with TRBD2 as a possible D gene (6 bases). The CDR3 has 14 residues. Germline V CDR1 and CDR2: MNHEY, SVGAGI. V was pared by 2 bases and J by 7 bases, with 14 bases between. The CDR3 sequence is CASSYLGGKTTQYF. Here the CDR3 DNA reads TGTGCCAGCAGTTACCTGGGCGGGAAGACGACCCAGTACTTC.

The rearrangement links TRBV28 to TRBJ2-7, with D uncertain. The ends were cut back, 3 bases at V and 2 bases at J, with 11 bases in the middle. Germline V gives CDR1 MDHEN, CDR2 SYDVKM. The CDR3 has 14 residues. CDR3 region: CASSFLTSPYEQYF. CDR3 bases: TGTGCCAGCAGTTTCCTGACCAGTCCCTACGAGCAGTACTTC.

The CDR3 DNA is TGTGCCAGCAGCCGAAAGGGCCAGGGCGGGGAAAAACTGTTTTTT. It specifies CASSRKGQGGEKLFF. The rearrangement uses TRBV7-2 and TRBJ1-4, with D perhaps matching TRBD1 (5 bases). The germline CDR1 and CDR2 sequences are SGHTA and FQGNSA. Deletions cut 5 bases from V and 8 bases from J, with 18 bases between. This CDR3 has 15 residues.

J is TRBJ2-2 and V is TRBV4-1, with D hard to call. The CDR3 consists of 12 residues. Germline V CDR1 and CDR2: MGHRA, YSYEKL. Trimming removed 5 bases from V and 3 bases from J, with 4 bases in between. CDR3 amino acids: CASSYYTGELFF. CDR3 DNA: TGCGCCAGCAGCTACTACACCGGGGAGCTGTTTTTT.

Comment on this clone: This CDR3 is also generated by other DNA sequences in the sample. The chain joins TRBV20-1 to TRBJ2-5; D uncertain. CDR3 size: 10 residues. Germline CDR1 reads DFQATT; CDR2 reads SNEGSKA (reference sequence). The V gene lost 3 bases and the J gene lost 5 bases, with 4 bases spanning the gap. The CDR3: CSARWETQYF. The DNA of the CDR3 is TGCAGTGCTAGGTGGGAGACCCAGTACTTC.

The chain couples TRBV5-1 to TRBJ2-7; 8 bases map to TRBD2. The V gene end was trimmed by 2 bases and the J gene end by 1 base; junction bases not matched to a gene: 5. The CDR3 loop spans 15 amino acids. Germline CDR1 SGHRS, CDR2 YFSETQ. The CDR3 reads CASSLKRELSYEQYF. The CDR3 bases are TGCGCCAGCAGCTTAAAGCGGGAGTTGTCCTACGAGCAGTACTTC.

J is TRBJ2-5 and V is TRBV4-3, with TRBD2 matching over 9 bases. The CDR3 totals 17 residues. The germline gives CDR1 LGHNA, CDR2 YSLEER. V dropped 0 bases and J dropped 5; count of bases not matched to a gene: 10. The CDR3: CASSQEEISGRQETQYF. CDR3 bases: TGCGCCAGCAGCCAAGAGGAGATTAGCGGGAGACAGGAGACCCAGTACTTC.

Remarks on this clone: The sample holds other DNA sequences that translate to the same CDR3. V is TRBV18 and J is TRBJ2-2; D is unresolved. This CDR3 is 15 amino acids long. The V and J ends lost 3 bases and 2 bases respectively, with 10 bases between them. The V gene's germline CDR1 is KGHSH and CDR2 LQKENI. The CDR3 DNA sequence: TGTGCCAGCTCACCTCCGGGCCCCAACACCGGGGAGCTGTTTTTT. Protein sequence: CASSPPGPNTGELFF.

The V and J genes are TRBV5-1 and TRBJ1-1, with 7 bases identical to TRBD1. CDR3 length: 14 residues. The V and J ends lost 2 bases and 4 bases, in that order; junction bases with no gene match: 5. Germline values: CDR1 SGHRS, CDR2 YFSETQ. Here the CDR3 DNA reads TGCGCCAGCAGCTTAAGGGCAGGGGGCACTGAAGCTTTCTTT. It codes for CASSLRAGGTEAFF.

This chain joins TRBV5-1 and TRBJ1-1; TRBD1 matches 9 bases. The V gene end was trimmed by 4 bases and the J gene end by 7 bases; junction bases not matched to a gene: 11. The CDR3 extends over 15 amino acids. Germline V CDR1 and CDR2: SGHRS, YFSETQ. CDR3 sequence reads: CASSLPQGAHGEAFF. The CDR3 nucleotides read TGCGCCAGCAGCCTCCCACAGGGGGCGCACGGTGAAGCTTTCTTT.

The CDR3 reads CASSLWVGDSETQYF. The CDR3, as DNA: TGTGCCAGCAGCTTGTGGGTGGGGGACTCGGAGACCCAGTACTTC. V usage is TRBV5-5 and J usage is TRBJ2-5; tentatively, D is TRBD2 (6 bases). From germline, CDR1 is SGHKS and CDR2 YYEKEE (reference sequence). V lost 1 base and J 5 bases, leaving 15 bases between the germline ends. The CDR3 runs to 15 residues. Full variable domain (missing parts from reference TRBV5-5 and TRBJ2-5): DAGVTQSPTHLIKTRGQQVTLRCSPISGHKSVSWYQQVLGQGPQFIFQYYEKEERGRGNFPDRFSARQFPNYSSELNVNALLLGDSALYLCASSLWVGDSETQYFGPGTRLLVL.

This clone appeared once. J is TRBJ2-1 and V is TRBV7-8; 13 bases map to TRBD2. The germline V gene encodes CDR1 SGHVS and CDR2 FQNEAQ. J lost 4 bases, V lost 5 bases, and 11 bases had no gene match. The CDR3 sequence is 18 residues long. The CDR3 region is CASSRGLAGAIIYNEQFF. In DNA, the CDR3 is TGTGCCAGCAGCCGCGGACTAGCGGGAGCGATTATTTACAATGAGCAGTTCTTC.